This T cell receptor (beta chain) is from a study of molecular identifiers for immune sequencing clone quantification. This clonotype was seen only a few times. Its antigen is currently unknown. Sorting was used to obtain naive CD8 T cells (CD8+CD4-CCR7+CD45RA+). Whole-study findings and limits: Spiked Jurkat TCR RNA originating from one cell could reportedly be identified amid more than 800,000 naive cells. The share of molecules held by clones above 20 RNA copies was over 99% in effector cells and under 1% in naive cells.

TCRdb itself ran the PCR reads through MiXCR, one entry per CDR3 protein. This sample carries tens of thousands of distinct CDR3 sequences, approximately 34% of them seen once, and the ten largest clones take 3.8%. Germline lookup yields CDR1 MGHRA and CDR2 YSYEKL. The CDR3 sequence is 17 residues long. The V end was cut by 0 bases, the J end by 2 bases, with 15 bases between. The chain has TRBV4-1 and TRBJ2-3; D perhaps matches TRBD1 (6 bases). Input material: naive CD8+ T cells from blood, with Jurkat cell RNA spiked in. Subset described: FACS-sorted CD8+CD4-CCR7+CD45RA+ naive T cells. The sequence was collected from a human donor in good health. Some libraries in this study had Jurkat cell RNA spiked in. CDR3: CASSQDVDRTFTDTQYF. CDR3 DNA sequence: TGCGCCAGCAGCCAAGACGTAGACAGGACTTTCACAGATACGCAGTATTTT.